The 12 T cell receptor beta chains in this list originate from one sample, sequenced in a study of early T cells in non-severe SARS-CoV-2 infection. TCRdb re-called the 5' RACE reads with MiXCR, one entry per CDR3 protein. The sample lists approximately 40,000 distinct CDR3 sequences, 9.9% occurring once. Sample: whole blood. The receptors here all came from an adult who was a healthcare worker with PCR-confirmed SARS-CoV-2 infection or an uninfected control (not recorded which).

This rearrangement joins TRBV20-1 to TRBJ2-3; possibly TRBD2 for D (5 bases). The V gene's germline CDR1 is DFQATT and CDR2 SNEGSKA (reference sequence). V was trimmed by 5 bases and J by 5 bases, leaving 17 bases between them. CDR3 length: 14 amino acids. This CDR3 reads CSASLGSVRDTQYF. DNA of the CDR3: TGCAGTGCTTCACTAGGAAGTGTCAGAGATACGCAGTATTTT.

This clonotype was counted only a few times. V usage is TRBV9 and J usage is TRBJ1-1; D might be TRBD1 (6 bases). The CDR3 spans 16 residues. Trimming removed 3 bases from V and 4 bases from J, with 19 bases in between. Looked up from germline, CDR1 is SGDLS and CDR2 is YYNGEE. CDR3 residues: CASSARTLGGPTEAFF. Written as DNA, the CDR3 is TGTGCCAGCAGCGCTCGGACCCTGGGGGGGCCCACTGAAGCTTTCTTT.

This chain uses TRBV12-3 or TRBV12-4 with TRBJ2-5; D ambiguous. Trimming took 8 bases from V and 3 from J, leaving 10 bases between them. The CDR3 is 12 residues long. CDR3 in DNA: TGTGCCAGCCGAGCGCCAGAAGAGACCCAGTACTTC. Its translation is CASRAPEETQYF.

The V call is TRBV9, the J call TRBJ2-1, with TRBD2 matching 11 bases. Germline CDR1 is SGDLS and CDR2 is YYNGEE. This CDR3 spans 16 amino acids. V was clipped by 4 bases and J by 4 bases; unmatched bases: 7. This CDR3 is CASSPTGTSGYNEQFF. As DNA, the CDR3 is TGTGCCAGCAGCCCCACCGGGACTAGCGGATACAATGAGCAGTTCTTC.

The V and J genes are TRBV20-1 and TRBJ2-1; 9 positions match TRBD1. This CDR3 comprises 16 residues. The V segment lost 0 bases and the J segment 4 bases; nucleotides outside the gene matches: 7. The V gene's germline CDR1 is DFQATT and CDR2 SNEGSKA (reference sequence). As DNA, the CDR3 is TGCAGTGCTAGAGACCACGGGACAGGGTCGTACAATGAGCAGTTCTTC. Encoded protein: CSARDHGTGSYNEQFF.

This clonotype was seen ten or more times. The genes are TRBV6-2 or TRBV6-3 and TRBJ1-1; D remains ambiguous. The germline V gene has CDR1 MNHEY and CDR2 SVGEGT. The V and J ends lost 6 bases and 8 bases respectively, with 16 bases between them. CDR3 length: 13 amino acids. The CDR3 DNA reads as TGTGCCAGCAGGGAACAGTCACTGAGGGAAGCTTTCTTT. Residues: CASREQSLREAFF.

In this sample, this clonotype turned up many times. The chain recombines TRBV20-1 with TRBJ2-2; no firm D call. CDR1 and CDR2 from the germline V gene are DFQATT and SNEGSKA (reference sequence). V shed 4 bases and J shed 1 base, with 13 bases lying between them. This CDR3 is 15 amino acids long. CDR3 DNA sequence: TGCAGTGCTAAGATGGGAAATTTGAACACCGGGGAGCTGTTTTTT. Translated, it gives CSAKMGNLNTGELFF.

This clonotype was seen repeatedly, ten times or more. The CDR3 loop reads CSVGGVNTEAFF. The CDR3 DNA sequence: TGCAGCGTTGGGGGGGTGAACACTGAAGCTTTCTTT. The chain is built from TRBV29-1 and TRBJ1-1; perhaps TRBD1 as D (5 bases). Germline V gene lookup returns CDR1 SQVTM and CDR2 ANQGSEA. The CDR3 totals 12 residues. Between the trimmed V and J ends, which lost 4 bases and 0 bases, there was a span of 6 bases. Complete variable domain (other parts from reference TRBV29-1 and TRBJ1-1): SAVISQKPSRDICQRGTSLTIQCQVDSQVTMMFWYRQQPGQSLTLIATANQGSEATYESGFVIDKFPISRPNLTFSTLTVSNMSPEDSSIYLCSVGGVNTEAFFGQGTRLTVV.

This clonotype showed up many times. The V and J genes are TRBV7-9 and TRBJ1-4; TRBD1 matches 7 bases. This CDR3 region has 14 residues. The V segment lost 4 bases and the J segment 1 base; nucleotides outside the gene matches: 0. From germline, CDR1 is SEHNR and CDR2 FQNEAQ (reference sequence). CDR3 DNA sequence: TGTGCCAGCAGCTCAGGGGGAACTAATGAAAAACTGTTTTTT. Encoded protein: CASSSGGTNEKLFF.

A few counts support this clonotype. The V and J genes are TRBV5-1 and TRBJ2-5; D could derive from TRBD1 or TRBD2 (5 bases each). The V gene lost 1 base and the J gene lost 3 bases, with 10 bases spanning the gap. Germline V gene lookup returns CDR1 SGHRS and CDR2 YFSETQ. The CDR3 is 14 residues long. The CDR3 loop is CASSLHGAEETQYF. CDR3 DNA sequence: TGCGCCAGCAGCTTGCACGGGGCTGAAGAGACCCAGTACTTC.

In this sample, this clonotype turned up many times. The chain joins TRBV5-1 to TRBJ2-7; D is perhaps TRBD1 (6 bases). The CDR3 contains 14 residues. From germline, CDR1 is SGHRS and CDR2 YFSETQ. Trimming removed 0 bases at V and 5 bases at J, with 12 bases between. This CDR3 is CASSLGGDIHEQYF. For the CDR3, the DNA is TGCGCCAGCAGCTTGGGAGGGGACATCCACGAGCAGTACTTC.

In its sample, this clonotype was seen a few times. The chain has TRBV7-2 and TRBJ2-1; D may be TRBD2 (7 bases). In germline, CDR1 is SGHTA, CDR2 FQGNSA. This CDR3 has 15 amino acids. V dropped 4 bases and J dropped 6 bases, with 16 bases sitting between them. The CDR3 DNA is TGTGCCAGCAGCTCCTGGGAGGGGGGAACCAATGAGCAGTTCTTC. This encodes CASSSWEGGTNEQFF.